Listed below are T cell receptor beta chains from one sample, sequenced in a study of blood T cell repertoires in COVID-19. Using immunoSEQ multiplex PCR, the repertoire was profiled, and TCRdb retains in-frame clones only, with some absent. The table lists 17,000 or so clones, about nine tenths of them singletons. The sample was peripheral blood. The receptors here all came from a human donor in a cohort sampled during active COVID-19. The CDR3 runs from the conserved cysteine through the conserved F or W. Each record gives: clone size, J gene, D gene, V gene, CDR3 DNA, CDR3 protein. D genes are given only for firm matches. A clone size is listed for some rows: how often the clone was seen (once, few, many), or a class if it is expanded.

.,TRBJ2-7,TRBD1,TRBV4-1,TGCGCCAGCAGTCAGCCGGGACAGGGGTCCTACGAGCAGTACTTT,CASSQPGQGSYEQYF
.,TRBJ2-1,.,TRBV23-1,TGCGCCAGCAGTCAAAGTGAGGGCCGGAATACATACAATGAGCAGTTCTTC,CASSQSEGRNTYNEQFF
.,TRBJ1-1,.,TRBV5-1,TGCGCCAGCAGCGGATACAGGGTAGGCGACGTGACTGAAGCTTTCTTT,CASSGYRVGDVTEAFF
.,TRBJ2-5,TRBD1,TRBV5-3,TGTGCCAGAAGCGTACCGGGACAGGGAGCCCAAGAAGAGACCCAGTACTTC,CARSVPGQGAQEETQYF
once,TRBJ2-1,TRBD2,TRBV5-1,TGCGCCAGCAGTAGTCAGCTAGCGGGGGGCCCAGAAAATGAGCAGTTCTTC,CASSSQLAGGPENEQFF
.,TRBJ1-2,TRBD1,TRBV19,TGTGCCACCGCCCTGGACAGGGGGCGCCTCTATGGCTACACCTTC,CATALDRGRLYGYTF
.,TRBJ1-6,TRBD1,TRBV11-2,TGTGCCAGCAGCTCCTCTTTCAGGGGGAGCTCCTATAATTCACCCCTCCACTTT,CASSSSFRGSSYNSPLHF
.,TRBJ2-5,TRBD1,TRBV5-1,TGCGCCAGCAGCCCCGACAGGGGGGGGTCCCAAGAGACCCAGTACTTC,CASSPDRGGSQETQYF
.,TRBJ1-3,.,TRBV19,TGTGCCAGTAGGGCATCGTCTGGAAACACCATATATTTT,CASRASSGNTIYF
.,TRBJ2-1,TRBD2,TRBV28,TGTGCCAGCAGTTATCGACTAGCGGGAGGGCCCTCCTACAATGAGCAGTTCTTC,CASSYRLAGGPSYNEQFF
.,TRBJ1-3,.,TRBV19,TGTGCCAGTATGCGGGGGGCCTCTGGAAACACCATATATTTT,CASMRGASGNTIYF
.,TRBJ1-5,TRBD1,TRBV6-1,TGTGCCAGCAGTGCCCGGACAGGGTTGTTAGGTGAGCCCCAGCATTTT,CASSARTGLLGEPQHF
.,TRBJ2-3,TRBD2,TRBV5-4,TGTGCCAGCAGCCAGGGACTAGCGGGAGGGCATGGAACGCAGTATTTT,CASSQGLAGGHGTQYF
.,TRBJ1-1,.,TRBV7-2,TGTGCCAGCAGCTTAGAGCAGGAAACGACAGCTTTCTTT,CASSLEQETTAFF
.,TRBJ1-6,.,TRBV5-3,TGTGCCAGAAGCTTGGCCGGTACGGACATCTATAATTCACCCCTCCACTTT,CARSLAGTDIYNSPLHF
.,TRBJ1-3,.,TRBV19,TGTGCCAGTAGTACCAACGACAAATCTGACGCTGGAAACACCATATATTTT,CASSTNDKSDAGNTIYF
.,TRBJ2-2,TRBD2,TRBV6-2/TRBV6-3,TGTGCCAGCAGTTTAGCGGGGGCGAACACCGGGGAGCTGTTTTTT,CASSLAGANTGELFF
.,TRBJ1-1,TRBD1,TRBV13,TGTGCCAGCAGCTTTCTAGACAGGGCCGCTTTCTTT,CASSFLDRAAFF
.,TRBJ2-7,TRBD2,TRBV7-9,TGTGCCAGCAGCTACAGGCTAGCGGAGGGCGAGCAGTACTTC,CASSYRLAEGEQYF
once,TRBJ1-2,.,TRBV2,TGTGCCACTGGGACAAACTATGGCTACACCTTC,CATGTNYGYTF
.,TRBJ1-2,TRBD1,TRBV6-1,TGTGCCAGCAGTGTCCGTCTACAGGGGGTGAACTATGGCTACACCTTC,CASSVRLQGVNYGYTF
.,TRBJ2-2,.,TRBV6-5,TGTGCCAGCAGTCTCCTGACCGGGGAGCTGTTTTTT,CASSLLTGELFF
once,TRBJ2-5,TRBD2,TRBV5-4,TGTGCCAGCAGACCTGGACTAGCGGGGGGTCGATATTTACAAGAGACCCAGTACTTC,CASRPGLAGGRYLQETQYF
.,TRBJ1-2,.,TRBV18,TGTGCCAGCTCACCACTGGGAGAGAATGGCTACACCTTC,CASSPLGENGYTF
once,TRBJ2-3,.,TRBV9,TGTGCCAGCAGCCCAAACACAGATACGCAGTATTTT,CASSPNTDTQYF
.,TRBJ2-1,TRBD2,TRBV9,TGTGCCAGCAGCGTAGGAATAGGACTAGCCGACAATGAGCAGTTCTTC,CASSVGIGLADNEQFF
.,TRBJ1-1,TRBD1,TRBV6-5,TGTGCCAGCAGTTTAATTCGACAGGGCCCGAACACTGAAGCTTTCTTT,CASSLIRQGPNTEAFF
.,TRBJ2-6,.,TRBV6-6,TGTGCCAGCAGTCCCATACAGGGAACGTTCTACTCTGGGGCCAACGTCCTGACTTTC,CASSPIQGTFYSGANVLTF
.,TRBJ2-7,TRBD2,TRBV18,TGTGCCAGTTCACCGCTAGCGGGGTACGAGCAGTACTTC,CASSPLAGYEQYF
.,TRBJ2-7,.,TRBV2,TGTGCCAGCAGTGAAAATGGGGGCGCGGAGTACGAGCAGTACTTC,CASSENGGAEYEQYF
.,TRBJ2-5,TRBD2,TRBV7-9,TGTGCCAGCAGCTTTCTAGCGGGGGTCCTAGGGGAGACCCAGTACTTC,CASSFLAGVLGETQYF
once,TRBJ1-1,.,TRBV7-9,TGTGCCAGCAGCCGGGGAACGGGAAACACTGAAGCTTTCTTT,CASSRGTGNTEAFF
.,TRBJ1-2,TRBD1,TRBV19,TGTGCCAGTAGTGGCCGGGACAGGGACGGCTACACCTTC,CASSGRDRDGYTF
.,TRBJ2-1,TRBD2,TRBV29-1,TGCAGCGTTGACTTAAGGACTAGCGGGAGGGTCGTTCAGTCCTACAATGAGCAGTTCTTC,CSVDLRTSGRVVQSYNEQFF
few,TRBJ1-5,.,TRBV5-1,TGCGCCAGCAGCTTGGAAGGGGTCAATCAGCCCCAGCATTTT,CASSLEGVNQPQHF
.,TRBJ1-6,TRBD1,TRBV6-6,TGTGCCAGCAGGCACAGCGCCGGGACAGGAACTTCACCCCTCCACTTT,CASRHSAGTGTSPLHF
.,TRBJ2-7,.,TRBV4-1,TGCGCCAGCAGCCCGGACAGTACCTACGAGCAGTACTTC,CASSPDSTYEQYF
.,TRBJ2-7,TRBD1,TRBV27,TGTGCCAGCAGTGTAGCGCCCCCGGGACAGGGCAATTACGAGCAGTACTTC,CASSVAPPGQGNYEQYF
.,TRBJ2-3,.,TRBV30,TGTGCCTGGAGTGTAGCTTTAGCATTCAAAGATACGCAGTATTTT,CAWSVALAFKDTQYF
.,TRBJ2-2,TRBD2,TRBV9,TGTGCCAGCAGCATTCTAGCGGGAGTGCTAAACACCGGGGAGCTGTTTTTT,CASSILAGVLNTGELFF
.,TRBJ1-5,.,TRBV16,TGTGCCAGCAGCCAATCGCGGGGACGTCAGCCCCAGCATTTT,CASSQSRGRQPQHF
.,TRBJ2-7,TRBD2,TRBV14,TGTGCCAGCAGCCGGGGACTAGAGTTCTACGAGCAGTACTTC,CASSRGLEFYEQYF
.,TRBJ1-3,TRBD1,TRBV5-4,TGTGCCAGCAGCCTGGGACAGGGGAACACCATATATTTT,CASSLGQGNTIYF